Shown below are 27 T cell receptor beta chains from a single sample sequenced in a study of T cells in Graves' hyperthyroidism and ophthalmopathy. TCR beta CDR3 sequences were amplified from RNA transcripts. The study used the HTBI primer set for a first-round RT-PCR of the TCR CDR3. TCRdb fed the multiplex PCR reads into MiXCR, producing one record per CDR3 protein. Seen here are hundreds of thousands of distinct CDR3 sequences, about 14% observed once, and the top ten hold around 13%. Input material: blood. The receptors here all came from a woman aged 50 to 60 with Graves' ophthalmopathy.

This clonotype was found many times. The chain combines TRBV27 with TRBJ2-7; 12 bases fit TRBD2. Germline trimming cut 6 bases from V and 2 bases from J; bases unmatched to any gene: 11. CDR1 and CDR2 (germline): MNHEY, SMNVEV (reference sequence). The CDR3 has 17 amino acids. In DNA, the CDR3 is TGTGCCAGCAGCCAACCAAAGGGACTAGCGGGTCCCTACGAGCAGTACTTC. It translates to CASSQPKGLAGPYEQYF.

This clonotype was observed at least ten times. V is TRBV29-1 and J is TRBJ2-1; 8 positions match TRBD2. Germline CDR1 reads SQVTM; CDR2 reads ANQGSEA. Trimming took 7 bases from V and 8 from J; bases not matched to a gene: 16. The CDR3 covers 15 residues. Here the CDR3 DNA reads TGCAGCGCCGACCTAGCTTACCGGGAGGGCTATGAGCAGTTCTTC. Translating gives CSADLAYREGYEQFF.

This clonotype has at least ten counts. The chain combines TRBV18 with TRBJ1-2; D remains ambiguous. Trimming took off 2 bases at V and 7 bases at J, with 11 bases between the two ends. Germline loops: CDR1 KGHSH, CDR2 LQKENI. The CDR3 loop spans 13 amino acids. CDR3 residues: CASSPSSPAGYTF. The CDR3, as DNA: TGTGCCAGCTCACCAAGTAGCCCGGCTGGCTACACCTTC.

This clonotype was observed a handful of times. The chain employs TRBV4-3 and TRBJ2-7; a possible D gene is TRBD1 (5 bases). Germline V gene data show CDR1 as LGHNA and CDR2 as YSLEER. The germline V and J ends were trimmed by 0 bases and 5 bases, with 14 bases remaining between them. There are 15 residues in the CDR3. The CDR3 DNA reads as TGCGCCAGCAGCCAAGATCGGCAGGGTGCGGACGAGCAGTACTTC. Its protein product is CASSQDRQGADEQYF.

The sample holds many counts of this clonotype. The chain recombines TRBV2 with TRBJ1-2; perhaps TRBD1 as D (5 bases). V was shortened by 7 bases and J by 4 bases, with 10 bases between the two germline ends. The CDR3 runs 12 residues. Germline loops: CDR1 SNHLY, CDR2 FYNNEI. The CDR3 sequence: CASMATAYGYTF. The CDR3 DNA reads TGTGCCAGCATGGCGACAGCCTATGGCTACACCTTC. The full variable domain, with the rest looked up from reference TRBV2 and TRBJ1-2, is EPEVTQTPSHQVTQMGQEVILRCVPISNHLYFYWYRQILGQKVEFLVSFYNNEISEKSEIFDDQFSVERPDGSNFTLKIRSTKLEDSAMYFCASMATAYGYTFGSGTRLTVV.

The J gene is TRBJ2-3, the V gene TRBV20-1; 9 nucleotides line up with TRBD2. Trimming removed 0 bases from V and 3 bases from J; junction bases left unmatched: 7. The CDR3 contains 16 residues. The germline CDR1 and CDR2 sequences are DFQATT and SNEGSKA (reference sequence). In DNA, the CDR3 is TGCAGTGCTAGAGAAGGTAGCGGGAGTCTAACAGATACGCAGTATTTT. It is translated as CSAREGSGSLTDTQYF.

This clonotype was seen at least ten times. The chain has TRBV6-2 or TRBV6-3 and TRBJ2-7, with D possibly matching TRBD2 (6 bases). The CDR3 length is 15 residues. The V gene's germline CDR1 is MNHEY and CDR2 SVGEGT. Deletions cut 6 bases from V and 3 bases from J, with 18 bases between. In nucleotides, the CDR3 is TGTGCCAGCAGAAATACGGGACTGGGACTCTACGAGCAGTACTTC. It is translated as CASRNTGLGLYEQYF.

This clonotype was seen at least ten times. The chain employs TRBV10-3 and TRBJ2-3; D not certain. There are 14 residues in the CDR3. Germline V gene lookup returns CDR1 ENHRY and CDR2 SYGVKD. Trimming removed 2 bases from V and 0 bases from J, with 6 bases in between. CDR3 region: CAISEVGSTDTQYF. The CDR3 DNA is TGTGCCATCAGTGAGGTGGGGAGCACAGATACGCAGTATTTT.

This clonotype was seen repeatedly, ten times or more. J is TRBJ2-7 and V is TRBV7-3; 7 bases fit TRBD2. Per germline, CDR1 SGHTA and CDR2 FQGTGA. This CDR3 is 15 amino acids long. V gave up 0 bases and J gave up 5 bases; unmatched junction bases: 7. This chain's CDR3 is CASSLTGSSGDEQYF. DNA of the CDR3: TGTGCCAGCAGCTTAACGGGGTCGAGCGGGGACGAGCAGTACTTC.

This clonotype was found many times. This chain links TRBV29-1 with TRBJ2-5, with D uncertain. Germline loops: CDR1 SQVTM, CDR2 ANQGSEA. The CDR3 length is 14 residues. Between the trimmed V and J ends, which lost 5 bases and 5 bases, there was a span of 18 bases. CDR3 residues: CSVKSQGSVETQYF. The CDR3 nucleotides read TGCAGCGTTAAAAGTCAAGGGTCTGTTGAGACCCAGTACTTC. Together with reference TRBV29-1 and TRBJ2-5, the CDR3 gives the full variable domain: SAVISQKPSRDICQRGTSLTIQCQVDSQVTMMFWYRQQPGQSLTLIATANQGSEATYESGFVIDKFPISRPNLTFSTLTVSNMSPEDSSIYLCSVKSQGSVETQYFGPGTRLLVL.

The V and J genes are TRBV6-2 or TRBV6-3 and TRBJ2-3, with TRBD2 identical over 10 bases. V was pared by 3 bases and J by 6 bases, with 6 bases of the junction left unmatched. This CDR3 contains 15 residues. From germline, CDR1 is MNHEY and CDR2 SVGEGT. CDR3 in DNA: TGTGCCAGCAGTTATTTGCCTAGCGGGGGTGATACGCAGTATTTT. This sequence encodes CASSYLPSGGDTQYF.

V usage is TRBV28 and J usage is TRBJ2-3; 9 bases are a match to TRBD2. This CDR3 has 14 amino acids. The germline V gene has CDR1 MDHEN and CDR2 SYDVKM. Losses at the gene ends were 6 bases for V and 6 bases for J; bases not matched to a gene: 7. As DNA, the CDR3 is TGTGCCAGCAGAATAGCGGGAGTGGGTGATACGCAGTATTTT. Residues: CASRIAGVGDTQYF.

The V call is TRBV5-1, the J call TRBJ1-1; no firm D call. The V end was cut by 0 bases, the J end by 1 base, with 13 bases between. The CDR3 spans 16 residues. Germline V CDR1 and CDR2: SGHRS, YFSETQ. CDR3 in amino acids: CASSLDSVLGNTEAFF. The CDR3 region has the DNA TGCGCCAGCAGCTTGGACAGCGTCCTGGGGAACACTGAAGCTTTCTTT.

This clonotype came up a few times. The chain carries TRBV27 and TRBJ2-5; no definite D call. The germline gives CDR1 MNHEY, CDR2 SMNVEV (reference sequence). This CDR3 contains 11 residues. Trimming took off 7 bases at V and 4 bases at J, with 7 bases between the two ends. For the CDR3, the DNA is TGTGCCAGCATCTTCGGAGAGACCCAGTACTTC. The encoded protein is CASIFGETQYF.

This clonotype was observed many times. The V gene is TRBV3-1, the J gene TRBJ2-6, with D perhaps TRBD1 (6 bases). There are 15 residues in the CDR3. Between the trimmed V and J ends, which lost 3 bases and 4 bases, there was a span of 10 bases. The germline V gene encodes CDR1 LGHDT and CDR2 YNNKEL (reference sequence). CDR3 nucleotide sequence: TGTGCCAGCAGCCACAGGGGTGCCGGGGCCAACGTCCTGACTTTC. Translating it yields CASSHRGAGANVLTF.

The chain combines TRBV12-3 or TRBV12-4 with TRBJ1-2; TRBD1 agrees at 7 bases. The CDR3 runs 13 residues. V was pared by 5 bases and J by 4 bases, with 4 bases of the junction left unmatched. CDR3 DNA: TGTGCCAGCAGTAAAGGACAGGTCTATGGCTACACCTTC. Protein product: CASSKGQVYGYTF.

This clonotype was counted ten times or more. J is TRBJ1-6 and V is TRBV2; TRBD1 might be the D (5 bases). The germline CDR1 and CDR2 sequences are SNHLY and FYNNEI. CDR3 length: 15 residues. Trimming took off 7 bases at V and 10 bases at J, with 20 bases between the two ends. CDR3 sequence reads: CASKVGRGLGSPLHF. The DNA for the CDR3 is TGTGCCAGCAAAGTCGGTCGGGGACTGGGGTCACCCCTCCACTTT.

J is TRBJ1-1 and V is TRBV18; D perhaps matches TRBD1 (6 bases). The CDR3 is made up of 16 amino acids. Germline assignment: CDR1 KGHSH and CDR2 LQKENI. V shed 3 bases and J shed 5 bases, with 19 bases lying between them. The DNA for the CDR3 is TGTGCCAGCTCACCGGGGGCATTTCAATCTTTAACTGAAGCTTTCTTT. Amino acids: CASSPGAFQSLTEAFF.

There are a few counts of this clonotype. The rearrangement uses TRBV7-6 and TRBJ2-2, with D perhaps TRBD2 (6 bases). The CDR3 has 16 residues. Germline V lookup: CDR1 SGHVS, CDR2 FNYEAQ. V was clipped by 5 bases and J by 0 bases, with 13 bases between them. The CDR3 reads CASSPGRGSNTGELFF. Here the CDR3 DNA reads TGTGCCAGCAGCCCCGGGAGAGGGTCGAACACCGGGGAGCTGTTTTTT. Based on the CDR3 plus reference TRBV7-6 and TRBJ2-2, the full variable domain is GAGVSQSPRYKVTKRGQDVALRCDPISGHVSLYWYRQALGQGPEFLTYFNYEAQQDKSGLPNDRFSAERPEGSISTLTIQRTEQRDSAMYRCASSPGRGSNTGELFFGEGSRLTVL.

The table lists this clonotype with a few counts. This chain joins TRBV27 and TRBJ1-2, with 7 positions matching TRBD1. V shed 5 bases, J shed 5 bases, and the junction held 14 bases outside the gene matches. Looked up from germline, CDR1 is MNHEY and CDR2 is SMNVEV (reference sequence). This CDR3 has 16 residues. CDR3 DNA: TGTGCCAGCAGTAAGGGACAGTTCCCTTCACTATATGGCTACACCTTC. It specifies CASSKGQFPSLYGYTF.

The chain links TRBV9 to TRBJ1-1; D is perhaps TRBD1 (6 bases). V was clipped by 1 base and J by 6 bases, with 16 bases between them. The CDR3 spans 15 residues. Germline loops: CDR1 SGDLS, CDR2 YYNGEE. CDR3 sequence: CASSVHGGRYAEAFF. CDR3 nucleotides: TGTGCCAGCAGCGTACACGGGGGGCGGTACGCTGAAGCTTTCTTT.

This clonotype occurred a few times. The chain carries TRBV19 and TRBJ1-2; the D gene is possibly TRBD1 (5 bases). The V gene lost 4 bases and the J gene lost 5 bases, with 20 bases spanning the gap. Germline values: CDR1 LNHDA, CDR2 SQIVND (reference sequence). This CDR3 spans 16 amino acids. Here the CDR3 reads CASSTLDMGIFYGYTF. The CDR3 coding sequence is TGTGCCAGTAGTACTCTGGACATGGGGATCTTTTATGGCTACACCTTC.

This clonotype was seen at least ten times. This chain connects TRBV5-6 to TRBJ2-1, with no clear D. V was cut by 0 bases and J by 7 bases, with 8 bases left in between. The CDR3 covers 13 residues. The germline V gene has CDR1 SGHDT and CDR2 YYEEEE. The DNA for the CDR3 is TGTGCCAGCAGCTTGGGCGTAGAAAATGAGCAGTTCTTC. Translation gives CASSLGVENEQFF.

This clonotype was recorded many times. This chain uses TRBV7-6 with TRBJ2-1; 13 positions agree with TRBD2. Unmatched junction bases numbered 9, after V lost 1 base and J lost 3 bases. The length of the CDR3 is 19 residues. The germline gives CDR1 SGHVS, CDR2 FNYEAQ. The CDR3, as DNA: TGTGCCAGCAGCTTAGGCCCGGGACTAGCGGGGAAACACTACAATGAGCAGTTCTTC. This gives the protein CASSLGPGLAGKHYNEQFF.

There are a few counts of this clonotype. DNA for the CDR3: TGTGCCAGCAGTTTATTGGGGAATACGGGAGGCTACACCTTC. Its protein is CASSLLGNTGGYTF. The chain combines TRBV28 with TRBJ1-2, with D uncertain. Trimming stripped 1 base from V and 8 bases from J, with 14 bases between. The germline CDR1 and CDR2 sequences are MDHEN and SYDVKM. This CDR3 has 14 amino acids.

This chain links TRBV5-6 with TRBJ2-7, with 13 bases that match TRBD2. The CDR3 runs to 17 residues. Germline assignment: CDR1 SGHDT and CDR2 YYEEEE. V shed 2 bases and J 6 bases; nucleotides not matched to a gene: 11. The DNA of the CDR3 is TGTGCCAGCAGCTTCCGACTAGCGGGAGGTCCGACGAGCGAGCAGTACTTC. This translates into CASSFRLAGGPTSEQYF. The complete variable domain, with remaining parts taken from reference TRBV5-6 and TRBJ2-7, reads DAGVTQSPTHLIKTRGQQVTLRCSPKSGHDTVSWYQQALGQGPQFIFQYYEEEERQRGNFPDRFSGHQFPNYSSELNVNALLLGDSALYLCASSFRLAGGPTSEQYFGPGTRLTVT.

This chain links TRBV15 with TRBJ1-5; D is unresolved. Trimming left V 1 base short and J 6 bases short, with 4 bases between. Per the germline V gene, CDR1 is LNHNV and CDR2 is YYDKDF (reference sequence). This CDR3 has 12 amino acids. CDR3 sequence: CATSRASQPQHF. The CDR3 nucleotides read TGTGCCACCAGCAGAGCAAGTCAGCCCCAGCATTTT.